The text below deals with one T cell receptor (beta chain). This CDR3 region has 16 residues. Trimming took 3 bases from V and 4 from J, leaving 21 bases between them. Germline CDR1 DFQATT, CDR2 SNEGSKA (reference sequence). This sample stems from a study of blood T cell repertoires in COVID-19. Study overall: Samples taken during acute and convalescent COVID-19 were collected in the United States, Italy and Spain. Sample material is recorded as cDNA or gDNA derived from T cells, B-cell-depleted T cells, or PBMCs.

The authors' processing: Amplification of reference gene primers provided the estimated nucleated cell counts. Produced via immunoSEQ multiplex PCR; TCRdb's table is partial and in-frame only. The DNA gave D and trimming, while V, J and clone size come from that table. The sample has about 130,000 clones, approximately 89% seen once. The sample taken for sequencing was peripheral blood. The rearrangement uses TRBV20-1 and TRBJ2-5; D possibly corresponds to TRBD2 (5 bases). The sequence came from a human donor in a cohort sampled during active COVID-19. The chain's CDR3 is CSASRARGSVGETQYF. The CDR3 nucleotides read TGCAGTGCTAGTAGGGCTAGAGGGAGTGTTGGAGAGACCCAGTACTTC.